One and the same sample provided the 30 T cell receptor beta chains below, sequenced in a study of cytomegalovirus exposure and HLA in healthy donors. The PCR employed 60 Vbeta primers together with 13 Jbeta primers. Profiling relied on immunoSEQ multiplex PCR, and the TCRdb table lists in-frame clones only, not all of them. The top ten hold over 0.5% of the sample, which has over 200,000 clones, approximately 82% seen once. Sequencing was done on a sample of PBMCs. These receptor sequences come from a middle-aged woman in good health and CMV-seronegative.

The rearrangement links TRBV4-1 to TRBJ2-7; a weak D match, TRBD2 (7 bases). Germline CDR1 and CDR2: MGHRA and YSYEKL. Deletions cut 0 bases from V and 4 bases from J, with 13 bases between. The CDR3 totals 15 residues. This chain's CDR3 is CASSQDWGGAYEQYF. The CDR3 coding sequence is TGCGCCAGCAGCCAAGATTGGGGGGGGGCGTACGAGCAGTACTTC.

The J gene is TRBJ2-2, the V gene TRBV2; D might be TRBD1 (5 bases). This CDR3 is 14 amino acids long. V gave up 3 bases and J gave up 5 bases, with 10 bases separating them. CDR1 is SNHLY and CDR2 is FYNNEI in the germline V gene. The DNA of the CDR3 is TGTGCCAGCAGTGATCAGGGAAGGACCGGGGAGCTGTTTTTT. Protein product: CASSDQGRTGELFF.

The chain carries TRBV6-1 and TRBJ2-1, with 11 bases matching TRBD1. Germline V lookup: CDR1 MNHNS, CDR2 SASEGT. The length of the CDR3 is 14 residues. V gave up 7 bases and J gave up 8 bases; unmatched junction bases: 7. The CDR3 region is CASIGDRGIHEQFF. For the CDR3, the DNA is TGTGCCAGCATCGGGGACAGGGGGATTCATGAGCAGTTCTTC.

The V and J genes are TRBV9 and TRBJ1-3; TRBD1 is a possible D gene (6 bases). The CDR3 covers 13 residues. V dropped 6 bases and J dropped 4 bases, with 11 bases sitting between them. CDR1 and CDR2 from the germline V gene are SGDLS and YYNGEE. CDR3: CASNSGGGNTIYF. CDR3 in DNA: TGTGCCAGCAACTCGGGGGGCGGAAACACCATATATTTT. Variable domain in full (rest from reference TRBV9 and TRBJ1-3): DSGVTQTPKHLITATGQRVTLRCSPRSGDLSVYWYQQSLDQGLQFLIQYYNGEERAKGNILERFSAQQFPDLHSELNLSSLELGDSALYFCASNSGGGNTIYFGEGSWLTVV.

The genes are TRBV7-9 and TRBJ2-7, with 8 bases that match TRBD1. From germline, CDR1 is SEHNR and CDR2 FQNEAQ (reference sequence). The CDR3 runs to 15 residues. V dropped 1 base and J dropped 2; count of bases not matched to a gene: 4. The CDR3 region is CASSLGTGGTYEQYF. CDR3 sequence (DNA): TGTGCCAGCAGCTTAGGCACAGGGGGGACCTACGAGCAGTACTTC.

The gene calls are TRBV29-1 and TRBJ2-7; D is perhaps TRBD2 (5 bases). This CDR3 region has 11 residues. Per germline, CDR1 SQVTM and CDR2 ANQGSEA. The V and J ends lost 8 bases and 3 bases respectively, with 11 bases between them. Here the CDR3 DNA reads TGCAGCTCAATAGAGGGCTACGAGCAGTACTTC. Amino acid sequence: CSSIEGYEQYF.

CDR3 region: CASSLDRVAETQYF. The CDR3 DNA follows: TGCGCCAGCAGCTTGGACAGGGTAGCGGAGACCCAGTACTTC. The V and J genes are TRBV5-1 and TRBJ2-5, with D possibly being TRBD1 (6 bases). Germline V CDR1 and CDR2: SGHRS, YFSETQ. This CDR3 region has 14 residues. V shed 0 bases and J shed 5 bases, with 11 bases lying between them.

The chain joins TRBV15 to TRBJ1-1; D is unresolved. Trimming removed 0 bases at V and 1 base at J, with 12 bases between. Germline CDR1 reads LNHNV; CDR2 reads YYDKDF (reference sequence). CDR3 size: 16 residues. CDR3 DNA: TGTGCCACCAGCAGAGATCTACCACAGACGAACACTGAAGCTTTCTTT. Protein product: CATSRDLPQTNTEAFF.

The chain is built from TRBV7-2 and TRBJ1-1; D is possibly TRBD1 (6 bases). The germline CDR1 and CDR2 sequences are SGHTA and FQGNSA. The CDR3 covers 14 residues. The ends were cut back, 5 bases at V and 4 bases at J, with 14 bases in the middle. The CDR3 nucleotides are TGTGCCAGCAGCCTACAACAGGGTCCCACTGAAGCTTTCTTT. Translating gives CASSLQQGPTEAFF.

The sample holds one count of this clone. The V and J genes are TRBV27 and TRBJ1-6; no reliable D call. The length of the CDR3 is 15 residues. The V gene's germline CDR1 is MNHEY and CDR2 SMNVEV (reference sequence). Trimming stripped 2 bases from V and 6 bases from J, with 11 bases between. The CDR3 bases are TGTGCCAGCAGTTTAAGAGAATGGGCTAATTCACCCCTCCACTTT. As protein: CASSLREWANSPLHF.

V usage is TRBV4-1 and J usage is TRBJ2-5; 11 nucleotides align to TRBD2. Germline values: CDR1 MGHRA, CDR2 YSYEKL. V shed 3 bases, J shed 2 bases, and the junction held 2 bases outside the gene matches. The CDR3 consists of 15 residues. CDR3 loop: CASSQTSGEQETQYF. The CDR3 DNA reads TGCGCCAGCAGCCAGACTAGCGGGGAGCAAGAGACCCAGTACTTC.

The chain carries TRBV6-5 and TRBJ1-2; D is unclear. Trimming took off 5 bases at V and 1 base at J, with 8 bases between the two ends. Germline V gene lookup returns CDR1 MNHEY and CDR2 SVGAGI. The CDR3 consists of 13 residues. The CDR3 nucleotides read TGTGCCAGCAGTCCGGGAGGTAACTATGGCTACACCTTC. Its translation: CASSPGGNYGYTF.

V and J are TRBV2 and TRBJ1-5, with 12 bases lining up with TRBD1. The germline CDR1 and CDR2 sequences are SNHLY and FYNNEI. V was clipped by 1 base and J by 1 base; unmatched bases: 2. The length of the CDR3 is 17 residues. The CDR3 sequence is CASSEGGTGGSNQPQHF. The CDR3 bases are TGTGCCAGCAGTGAAGGGGGGACAGGGGGCAGCAATCAGCCCCAGCATTTT.

This sequence joins TRBV10-3 and TRBJ2-3, with 9 bases lining up with TRBD1. CDR3 size: 13 residues. Trimming took 7 bases from V and 11 from J; bases not matched to a gene: 10. Germline values: CDR1 ENHRY, CDR2 SYGVKD. The CDR3 region has the DNA TGTGCCATCAAGGACAGGGGAGGGGACGGGCAGTATTTT. It encodes CAIKDRGGDGQYF.

The rearrangement joins TRBV19 to TRBJ2-3, with a weak D call TRBD2 (6 bases). Trimming shortened V by 6 bases and J by 0 bases, and 13 bases separated the two germline ends. The germline CDR1 and CDR2 sequences are LNHDA and SQIVND (reference sequence). The CDR3 spans 15 residues. CDR3 loop: CASRGGGGSTDTQYF. The CDR3, as DNA: TGTGCCAGTAGGGGGGGTGGCGGGAGCACAGATACGCAGTATTTT.

V is TRBV6-5 and J is TRBJ1-2; 7 bases align to TRBD1. The CDR3 is made up of 15 amino acids. V dropped 0 bases and J dropped 8; count of bases not matched to a gene: 9. Per the germline V gene, CDR1 is MNHEY and CDR2 is SVGAGI. The DNA of the CDR3 is TGTGCCAGCAGTTACTCGAAGGGACAGCGCGAAGGCTACACCTTC. Residues: CASSYSKGQREGYTF.

As concerns this clone: Additional DNA sequences in this sample encode the identical CDR3. The rearrangement links TRBV18 to TRBJ1-1; no definite D call. Trimming took 3 bases from V and 1 from J, leaving 6 bases between them. CDR1 and CDR2 (germline): KGHSH, LQKENI. The CDR3 consists of 13 residues. In nucleotides, the CDR3 is TGTGCCAGCTCACCGTCAGGGAACACTGAAGCTTTCTTT. Translation: CASSPSGNTEAFF.

CDR3 nucleotide sequence: TGTGCCAGCGGAATCCGGGACATCTCCTACGAGCAGTACTTC. Its translation: CASGIRDISYEQYF. This rearrangement joins TRBV6-1 to TRBJ2-7; TRBD1 is a possible D gene (6 bases). The germline V gene has CDR1 MNHNS and CDR2 SASEGT. Trimming stripped 8 bases from V and 0 bases from J, with 14 bases between. The CDR3 spans 14 residues.

The J gene is TRBJ1-4, the V gene TRBV7-8; D ambiguous. Germline V gives CDR1 SGHVS, CDR2 FQNEAQ. This CDR3 contains 13 residues. The V end lost 3 bases, the J end lost 4 bases, and 6 bases lay between the germline ends. The CDR3 bases are TGTGCCAGCAGCTTCCGGGTTAATGAAAAACTGTTTTTT. It specifies CASSFRVNEKLFF.

CDR3: CASSFARIEAFF. Written as DNA, the CDR3 is TGTGCCAGCAGCTTCGCGAGGATTGAAGCTTTCTTT. The chain combines TRBV11-2 with TRBJ1-1; D gene uncertain. Per the germline V gene, CDR1 is SGHAT and CDR2 is FQNNGV. V lost 3 bases, J lost 7 bases, and 9 bases lay in between. This CDR3 has 12 amino acids.

The chain couples TRBV9 to TRBJ2-7, with 11 bases identical to TRBD1. The CDR3 runs to 19 residues. Per the germline V gene, CDR1 is SGDLS and CDR2 is YYNGEE. The ends lost 0 bases at V and 5 bases at J; junction bases unmatched: 16. The CDR3 reads CASSVVPTAGTGGLDEQYF. As DNA, the CDR3 is TGTGCCAGCAGCGTAGTACCGACGGCCGGGACAGGGGGATTGGACGAGCAGTACTTC.

This sequence joins TRBV18 and TRBJ2-7; 10 nucleotides line up with TRBD2. The J segment lost 1 base and the V segment lost 3 bases, leaving 6 bases of the junction unmatched. CDR1 and CDR2 from the germline V gene are KGHSH and LQKENI. CDR3 length equals 16 residues. The CDR3 reads CASSPLLAGTSYEQYF. The DNA of the CDR3 is TGTGCCAGCTCACCTCTACTAGCGGGGACTTCCTACGAGCAGTACTTC.

This clone was seen a single time. CDR3 loop: CASSGPGTGAEAFF. The CDR3 region has the DNA TGTGCCAGCAGTGGACCCGGGACAGGGGCAGAAGCTTTCTTT. J is TRBJ1-1 and V is TRBV2; 10 bases match TRBD1. The CDR3 extends over 14 amino acids. V lost 4 bases and J lost 8; bases outside the gene matches: 7. The V gene's germline CDR1 is SNHLY and CDR2 FYNNEI.

This chain connects TRBV29-1 to TRBJ1-2; 10 bases fit TRBD1. The V gene's germline CDR1 is SQVTM and CDR2 ANQGSEA. This CDR3 has 12 residues. Trimming took 3 bases from V and 6 from J; bases not matched to a gene: 1. CDR3: CSVEGTGDGYTF. The CDR3 nucleotides are TGCAGCGTTGAGGGGACAGGGGATGGCTACACCTTC.

Details on this clone: At one of its ends the junction is not consistent with the germline gene, which may arise from a read error. The genes are TRBV7-9 and TRBJ1-6; D uncertain. The CDR3 loop spans 11 amino acids. Germline assignment: CDR1 SEHNR and CDR2 FQNEAQ (reference sequence). Written as DNA, the CDR3 is TGTTCCAGCAGCTTACTAGAACCCCTCCACTTT. It yields the protein CSSSLLEPLHF.

The chain employs TRBV5-4 and TRBJ1-2; 7 bases line up with TRBD1. Losses at the gene ends were 1 base for V and 8 bases for J; bases not matched to a gene: 14. The CDR3 extends over 16 amino acids. In germline, CDR1 is SGHNT, CDR2 YYREEE (reference sequence). In DNA form, the CDR3 reads TGTGCCAGCAGCTTGTCGTTGCGGCAGGGGGGTTACGGCTACACCTTC. Amino acids: CASSLSLRQGGYGYTF. The entire variable domain, with the rest obtained from reference TRBV5-4 and TRBJ1-2, is as follows: ETGVTQSPTHLIKTRGQQVTLRCSSQSGHNTVSWYQQALGQGPQFIFQYYREEENGRGNFPPRFSGLQFPNYSSELNVNALELDDSALYLCASSLSLRQGGYGYTFGSGTRLTVV.

This clone has just one count. The chain combines TRBV9 with TRBJ2-2; 8 bases map to TRBD1. Trimming cost V 2 bases and J 3 bases; bases outside gene matches: 3. The CDR3 loop spans 15 amino acids. Germline V gene sequence: CDR1 SGDLS, CDR2 YYNGEE. The CDR3 spells CASSVRGQDTGELFF. CDR3 nucleotide sequence: TGTGCCAGCAGCGTCAGGGGGCAGGACACCGGGGAGCTGTTTTTT.

V gene TRBV5-6 combines with J gene TRBJ1-5; D is ambiguous. V was shortened by 4 bases and J by 4 bases, with 15 bases between the two germline ends. CDR3 length equals 15 residues. The germline V gene encodes CDR1 SGHDT and CDR2 YYEEEE. In DNA form, the CDR3 reads TGTGCCAGCAGCGCCAACCCTAACAGAAATCAGCCCCAGCATTTT. Translating it yields CASSANPNRNQPQHF.

The CDR3 DNA reads TGTGCCAGCAGCGTAGGCGGTTCGGCTGTTCAAGAGACCCAGTACTTC. This gives the protein CASSVGGSAVQETQYF. The J gene is TRBJ2-5, the V gene TRBV9; D is unclear. This CDR3 contains 16 residues. V lost 0 bases and J lost 2, with 14 bases in between. Germline CDR1 and CDR2: SGDLS and YYNGEE.

This clone was seen only a few times. The chain employs TRBV6-7 and TRBJ2-7; 10 nucleotides agree with TRBD1. TRBV6-7 is recorded as an ORF, its role being uncertain. The V segment lost 11 bases and the J segment 1 base; nucleotides outside the gene matches: 8. This CDR3 region has 14 residues. This CDR3 reads CALPPGQGSYEQYF. The CDR3 DNA reads TGTGCCCTACCCCCGGGACAGGGGTCCTACGAGCAGTACTTC.